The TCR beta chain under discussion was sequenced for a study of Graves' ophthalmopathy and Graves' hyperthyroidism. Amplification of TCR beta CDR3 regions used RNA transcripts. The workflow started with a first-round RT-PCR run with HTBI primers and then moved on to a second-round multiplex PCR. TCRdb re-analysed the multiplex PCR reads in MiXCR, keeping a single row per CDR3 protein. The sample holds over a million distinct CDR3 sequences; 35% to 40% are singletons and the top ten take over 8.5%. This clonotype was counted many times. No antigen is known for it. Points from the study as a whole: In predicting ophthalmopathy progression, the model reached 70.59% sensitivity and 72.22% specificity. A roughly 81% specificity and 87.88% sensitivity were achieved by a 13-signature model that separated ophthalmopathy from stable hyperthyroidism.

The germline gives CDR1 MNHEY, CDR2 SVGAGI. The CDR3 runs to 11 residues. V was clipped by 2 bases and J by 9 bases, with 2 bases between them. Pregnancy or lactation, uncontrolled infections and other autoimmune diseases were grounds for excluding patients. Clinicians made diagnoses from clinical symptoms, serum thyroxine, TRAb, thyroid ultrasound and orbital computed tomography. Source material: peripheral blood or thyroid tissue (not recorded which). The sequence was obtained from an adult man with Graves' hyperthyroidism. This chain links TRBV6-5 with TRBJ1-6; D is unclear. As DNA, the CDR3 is TGTGCCAGCAGTTACGGTTCACCCCTCCACTTT. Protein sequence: CASSYGSPLHF.